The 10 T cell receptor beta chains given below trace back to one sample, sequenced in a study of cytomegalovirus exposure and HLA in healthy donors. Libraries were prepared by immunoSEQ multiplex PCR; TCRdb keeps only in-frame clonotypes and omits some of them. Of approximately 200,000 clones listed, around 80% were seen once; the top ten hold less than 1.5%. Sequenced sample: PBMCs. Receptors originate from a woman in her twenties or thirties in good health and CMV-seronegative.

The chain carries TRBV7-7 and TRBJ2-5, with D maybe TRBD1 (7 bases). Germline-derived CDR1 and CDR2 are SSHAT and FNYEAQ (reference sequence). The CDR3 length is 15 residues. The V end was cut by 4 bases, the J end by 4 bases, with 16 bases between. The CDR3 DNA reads TGTGCCAGCAGCTCTGGGACAGTCGGGGGAGAGACCCAGTACTTC. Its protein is CASSSGTVGGETQYF.

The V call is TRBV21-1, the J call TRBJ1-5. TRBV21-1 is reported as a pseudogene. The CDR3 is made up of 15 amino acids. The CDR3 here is CASSKEAGSGGPQHF. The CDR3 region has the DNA TGTGCCAGCAGCAAAGAGGCGGGCTCGGGGGGGCCCCAGCATTTT.

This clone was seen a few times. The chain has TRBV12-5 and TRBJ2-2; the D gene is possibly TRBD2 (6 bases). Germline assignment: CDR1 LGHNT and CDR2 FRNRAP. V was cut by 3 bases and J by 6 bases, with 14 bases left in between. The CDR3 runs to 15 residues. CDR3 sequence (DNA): TGTGCTAGTGGTTTCCGGAGGGCCATGGCCGGGGAGCTGTTTTTT. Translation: CASGFRRAMAGELFF.

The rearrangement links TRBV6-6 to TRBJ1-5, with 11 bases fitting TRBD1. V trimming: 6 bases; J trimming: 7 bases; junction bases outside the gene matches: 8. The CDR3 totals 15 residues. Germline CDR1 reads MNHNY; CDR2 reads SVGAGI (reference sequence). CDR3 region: CASRHGQGAGQPQHF. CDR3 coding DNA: TGTGCCAGCAGACATGGACAGGGGGCTGGACAGCCCCAGCATTTT.

The CDR3, as DNA: TGTGCCAGCAGCCCTACAGGGGAGGAACAGCCCCAGCATTTT. As protein: CASSPTGEEQPQHF. V usage is TRBV7-9 and J usage is TRBJ1-5; 7 nucleotides match TRBD1. Germline-derived CDR1 and CDR2 are SEHNR and FQNEAQ (reference sequence). CDR3 length: 14 amino acids. After removal of 5 bases from V and 7 bases from J, the junction contained 8 bases not matched to a gene.

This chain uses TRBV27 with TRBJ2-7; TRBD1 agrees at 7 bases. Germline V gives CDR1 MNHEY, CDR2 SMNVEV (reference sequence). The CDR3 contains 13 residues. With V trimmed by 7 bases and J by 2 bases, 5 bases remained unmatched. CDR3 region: CASTDRATYEQYF. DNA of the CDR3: TGTGCCAGCACAGACAGGGCCACCTACGAGCAGTACTTC.

CDR3: CASSVGRLGPQHF. In DNA form, the CDR3 reads TGTGCCAGCAGCGTGGGGAGGCTAGGGCCCCAGCATTTT. This chain connects TRBV13 to TRBJ1-5; no clear D. Germline CDR1 is PRHDT and CDR2 is FYEKMQ (reference sequence). The CDR3 consists of 13 residues. Trimming stripped 5 bases from V and 9 bases from J, with 14 bases between.

CDR3 bases: TGTGCCACCAGCCGTAGCGGGACTACCGGGGAGCTGTTTTTT. Its protein product is CATSRSGTTGELFF. V gene TRBV15 combines with J gene TRBJ2-2; TRBD2 agrees at 8 bases. This CDR3 spans 14 amino acids. Trimming cost V 5 bases and J 5 bases; bases outside gene matches: 4. The germline V gene has CDR1 LNHNV and CDR2 YYDKDF (reference sequence).

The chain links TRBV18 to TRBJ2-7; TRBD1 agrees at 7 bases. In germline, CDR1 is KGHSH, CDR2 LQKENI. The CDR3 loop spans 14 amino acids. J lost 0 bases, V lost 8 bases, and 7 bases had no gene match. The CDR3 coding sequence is TGTGCCAGCCTACGGGGACAGAGCTCCTACGAGCAGTACTTC. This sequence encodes CASLRGQSSYEQYF.

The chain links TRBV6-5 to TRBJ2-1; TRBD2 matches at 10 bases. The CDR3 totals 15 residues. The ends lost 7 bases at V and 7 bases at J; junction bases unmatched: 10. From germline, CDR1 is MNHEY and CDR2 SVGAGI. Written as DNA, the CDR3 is TGTGCCAGCATTTCAGGACTAGCGGAGTTAAATGAGCAGTTCTTC. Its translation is CASISGLAELNEQFF.